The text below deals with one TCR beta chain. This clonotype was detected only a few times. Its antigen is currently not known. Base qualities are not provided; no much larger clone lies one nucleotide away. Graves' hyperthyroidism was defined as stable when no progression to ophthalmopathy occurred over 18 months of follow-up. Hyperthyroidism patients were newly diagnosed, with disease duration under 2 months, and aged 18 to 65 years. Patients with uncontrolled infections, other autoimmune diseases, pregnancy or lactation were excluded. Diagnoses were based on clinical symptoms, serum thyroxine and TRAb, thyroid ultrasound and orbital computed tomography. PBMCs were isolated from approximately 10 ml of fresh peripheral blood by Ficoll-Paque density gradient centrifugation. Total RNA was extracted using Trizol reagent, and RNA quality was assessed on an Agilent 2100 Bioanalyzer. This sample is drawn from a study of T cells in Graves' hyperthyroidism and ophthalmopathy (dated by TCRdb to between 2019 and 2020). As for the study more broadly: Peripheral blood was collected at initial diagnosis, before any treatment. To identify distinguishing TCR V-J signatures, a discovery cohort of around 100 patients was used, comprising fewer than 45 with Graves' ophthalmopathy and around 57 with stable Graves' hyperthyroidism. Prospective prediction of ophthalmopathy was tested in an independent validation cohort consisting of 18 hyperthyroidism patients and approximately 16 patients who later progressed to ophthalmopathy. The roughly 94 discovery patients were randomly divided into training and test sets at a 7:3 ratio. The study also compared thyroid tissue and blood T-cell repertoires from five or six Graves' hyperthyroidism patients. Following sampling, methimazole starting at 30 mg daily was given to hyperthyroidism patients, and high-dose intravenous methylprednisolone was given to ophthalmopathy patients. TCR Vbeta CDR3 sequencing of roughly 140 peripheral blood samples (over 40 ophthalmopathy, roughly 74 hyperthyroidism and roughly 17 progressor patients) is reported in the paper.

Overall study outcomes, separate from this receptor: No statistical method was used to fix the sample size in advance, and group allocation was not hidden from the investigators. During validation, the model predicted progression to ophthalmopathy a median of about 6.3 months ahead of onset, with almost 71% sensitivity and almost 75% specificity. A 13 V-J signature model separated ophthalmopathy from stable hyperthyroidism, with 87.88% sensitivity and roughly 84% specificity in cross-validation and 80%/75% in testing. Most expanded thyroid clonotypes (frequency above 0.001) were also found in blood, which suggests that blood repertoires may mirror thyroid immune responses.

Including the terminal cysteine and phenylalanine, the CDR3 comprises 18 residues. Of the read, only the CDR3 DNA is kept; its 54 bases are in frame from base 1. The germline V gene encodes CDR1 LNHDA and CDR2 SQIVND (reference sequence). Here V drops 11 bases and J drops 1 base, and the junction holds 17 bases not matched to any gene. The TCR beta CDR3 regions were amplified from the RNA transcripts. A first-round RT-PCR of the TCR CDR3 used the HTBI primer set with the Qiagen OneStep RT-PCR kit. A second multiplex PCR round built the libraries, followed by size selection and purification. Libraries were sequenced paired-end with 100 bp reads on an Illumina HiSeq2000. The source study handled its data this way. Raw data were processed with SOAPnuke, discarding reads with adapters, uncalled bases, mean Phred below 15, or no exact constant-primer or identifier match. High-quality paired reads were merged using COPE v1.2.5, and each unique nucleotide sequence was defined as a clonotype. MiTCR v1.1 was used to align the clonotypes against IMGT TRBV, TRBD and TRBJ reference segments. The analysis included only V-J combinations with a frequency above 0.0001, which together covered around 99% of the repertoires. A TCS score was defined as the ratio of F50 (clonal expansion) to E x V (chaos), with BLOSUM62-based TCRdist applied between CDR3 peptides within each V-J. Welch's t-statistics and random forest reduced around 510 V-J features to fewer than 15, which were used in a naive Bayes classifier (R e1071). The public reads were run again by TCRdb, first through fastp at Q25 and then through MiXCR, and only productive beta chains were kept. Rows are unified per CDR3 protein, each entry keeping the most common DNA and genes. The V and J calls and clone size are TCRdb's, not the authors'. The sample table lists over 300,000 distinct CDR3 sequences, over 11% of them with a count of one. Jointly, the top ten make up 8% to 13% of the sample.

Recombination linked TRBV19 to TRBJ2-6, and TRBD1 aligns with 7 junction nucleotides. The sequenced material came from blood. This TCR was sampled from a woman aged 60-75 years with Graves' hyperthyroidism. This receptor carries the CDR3 CAGTKGQAVRSGANVLTF. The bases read TGTGCCGGCACAAAAGGACAGGCGGTAAGATCTGGGGCCAACGTCCTGACTTTC. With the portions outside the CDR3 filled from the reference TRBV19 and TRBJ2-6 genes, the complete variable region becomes DGGITQSPKYLFRKEGQNVTLSCEQNLNHDAMYWYRQDPGQGLRLIYYSQIVNDFQKGDIAEGYSVSREKKESFPLTVTSAQKNPTAFYLCAGTKGQAVRSGANVLTFGAGSRLTVL.